The next 20 T cell receptor beta chains were all read from a single sample in a study of cytomegalovirus exposure and HLA in healthy donors (dated by TCRdb to about 2017). The protocol used for the library was the immunoSEQ multiplex PCR assay. For the multiplex PCR, a mixture combining 60 forward primers for TCR Vbeta segments and 13 reverse primers for TCR Jbeta segments was used. TCRdb obtained this table from immuneACCESS and retained in-frame rearrangements with V and J assigned. These tables miss some clones; where compared with another copy, unresolved V genes account for less than half of the shortfall, and the remainder is unexplained. Within this sample are fewer than 45,000 clones, with around nine tenths of them counted one time only. The ten largest clones represent approximately 2.5% of the sample. The sample comprised PBMCs. These receptors all stem from a young woman in good health and CMV-seronegative.

V usage is TRBV2 and J usage is TRBJ2-1; D call uncertain. The CDR3 consists of 13 residues. The germline V gene has CDR1 SNHLY and CDR2 FYNNEI. The V and J ends lost 6 bases and 4 bases respectively, with 10 bases between them. The CDR3 region is CASSKTPYNEQFF. DNA of the CDR3: TGTGCCAGCAGCAAAACTCCGTACAATGAGCAGTTCTTC. Full variable domain (missing parts from reference TRBV2 and TRBJ2-1): EPEVTQTPSHQVTQMGQEVILRCVPISNHLYFYWYRQILGQKVEFLVSFYNNEISEKSEIFDDQFSVERPDGSNFTLKIRSTKLEDSAMYFCASSKTPYNEQFFGPGTRLTVL.

The rearrangement links TRBV4-2 to TRBJ1-5; maybe TRBD1 (6 bases). Trimming stripped 0 bases from V and 7 bases from J, with 13 bases between. Per germline, CDR1 LGHNA and CDR2 YNFKEQ. CDR3 size: 15 residues. CDR3 bases: TGTGCCAGCAGCCAAGATCCGGGGCAGGGGCAGCCCCAGCATTTT. Protein sequence: CASSQDPGQGQPQHF.

This clone occurred a few times. The V gene is TRBV5-1, the J gene TRBJ2-2, with 11 bases matching TRBD2. The CDR3 totals 16 residues. Looked up from germline, CDR1 is SGHRS and CDR2 is YFSETQ. V dropped 4 bases and J dropped 8; count of bases not matched to a gene: 10. The CDR3 protein is CASSPNVAGGPGELFF. The CDR3 nucleotides read TGCGCCAGCAGCCCGAACGTAGCGGGAGGGCCAGGGGAGCTGTTTTTT. The full variable domain, in which reference TRBV5-1 and TRBJ2-2 provide the parts outside the CDR3, is KAGVTQTPRYLIKTRGQQVTLSCSPISGHRSVSWYQQTPGQGLQFLFEYFSETQRNKGNFPGRFSGRQFSNSRSEMNVSTLELGDSALYLCASSPNVAGGPGELFFGEGSRLTVL.

The chain employs TRBV5-6 and TRBJ2-7; tentative D call: TRBD2 (7 bases). The CDR3 has 16 residues. The germline V and J ends were trimmed by 4 bases and 4 bases, with 21 bases remaining between them. Germline loops: CDR1 SGHDT, CDR2 YYEEEE. CDR3 sequence: CASSRPGRGSPYEQYF. The DNA of the CDR3 is TGTGCCAGCAGCCGGCCGGGGAGGGGGAGCCCTTACGAGCAGTACTTC.

V is TRBV7-3 and J is TRBJ2-5; 11 nucleotides match TRBD1. The CDR3 covers 16 residues. In germline, CDR1 is SGHTA, CDR2 FQGTGA. Trimming cost V 2 bases and J 5 bases; bases outside gene matches: 7. The CDR3 is CASSLRGQGAQETQYF. The CDR3 coding sequence is TGTGCCAGCAGCTTACGTGGACAGGGGGCGCAGGAGACCCAGTACTTC.

The chain has TRBV4-1 and TRBJ2-3; TRBD1 aligns across 8 bases. The junction had 0 bases not matched to a gene; V was cut back by 3 bases and J by 1 base. The germline gives CDR1 MGHRA, CDR2 YSYEKL. The CDR3 consists of 14 residues. The CDR3 DNA reads TGCGCCAGCAGCCAGGACAGGGGCACAGATACGCAGTATTTT. Its protein product is CASSQDRGTDTQYF.

The V call is TRBV10-2, the J call TRBJ2-1; a possible D gene is TRBD2 (6 bases). The CDR3 length is 16 residues. V was pared by 10 bases and J by 15 bases, with 34 bases between. In germline, CDR1 is WSHSY, CDR2 SAAADI. The CDR3 protein is CATPNGELPGLGMRFF. The CDR3 region has the DNA TGCGCCACCCCTAACGGTGAACTACCGGGACTCGGTATGAGGTTCTTC.

Here the CDR3 reads CASSSDTSYGYTF. As DNA, the CDR3 is TGTGCCAGCAGTTCTGACACAAGCTATGGCTACACCTTC. The rearrangement links TRBV5-5 to TRBJ1-2; the D is unclear. Trimming took off 5 bases at V and 4 bases at J, with 12 bases between the two ends. The length of the CDR3 is 13 residues. Looked up from germline, CDR1 is SGHKS and CDR2 is YYEKEE (reference sequence).

The chain joins TRBV11-2 to TRBJ1-1; D possibly corresponds to TRBD1 (6 bases). Trimming shortened V by 4 bases and J by 1 base, and 13 bases separated the two germline ends. The CDR3 loop spans 15 amino acids. Germline-derived CDR1 and CDR2 are SGHAT and FQNNGV. CDR3 protein: CASSWVGGANTEAFF. The CDR3 DNA is TGTGCCAGCAGCTGGGTTGGGGGGGCGAACACTGAAGCTTTCTTT. Drawing the rest from reference TRBV11-2 and TRBJ1-1, the complete variable domain is EAGVAQSPRYKIIEKRQSVAFWCNPISGHATLYWYQQILGQGPKLLIQFQNNGVVDDSQLPKDRFSAERLKGVDSTLKIQPAKLEDSAVYLCASSWVGGANTEAFFGQGTRLTVV.

The rearrangement uses TRBV7-9 and TRBJ2-6; 7 bases align to TRBD1. CDR1 and CDR2 from the germline V gene are SEHNR and FQNEAQ (reference sequence). The V segment lost 11 bases and the J segment 2 bases; nucleotides outside the gene matches: 6. CDR3 size: 14 residues. CDR3 amino acids: CAAITGAGANVLTF. The CDR3 bases are TGTGCCGCCATAACAGGGGCTGGGGCCAACGTCCTGACTTTC.

The rearrangement links TRBV27 to TRBJ2-6, with 8 bases aligning to TRBD2. CDR1 and CDR2 (germline): MNHEY, SMNVEV (reference sequence). This CDR3 is built from 18 residues. After removal of 2 bases from V and 2 bases from J, the junction contained 8 bases not matched to a gene. CDR3: CASSLNLGLGTGANVLTF. In nucleotides, the CDR3 is TGTGCCAGCAGTTTAAATTTGGGACTAGGAACTGGGGCCAACGTCCTGACTTTC.

The chain joins TRBV28 to TRBJ2-5; D possibly corresponds to TRBD2 (7 bases). The DNA end is a closer match to TRBJ2-7, so the J assignment may be wrong. The CDR3 totals 17 residues. The germline V gene encodes CDR1 MDHEN and CDR2 SYDVKM. The CDR3 nucleotides are TGTGCCAGCAGTCCGTGGAGGGGGGGGGAAGTAGCTCGCGAGCAGTACTTC. This gives the protein CASSPWRGGEVAREQYF.

J is TRBJ2-7 and V is TRBV5-1; TRBD2 matches 13 bases. The trim removed 4 bases at V and 4 bases at J, leaving 5 bases unmatched. The germline gives CDR1 SGHRS, CDR2 YFSETQ. The CDR3 contains 15 residues. CDR3: CASSPGLAGIYEQYF. DNA of the CDR3: TGCGCCAGCAGCCCGGGACTAGCGGGAATTTACGAGCAGTACTTC.

The chain couples TRBV5-1 to TRBJ2-1; 10 nucleotides line up with TRBD1. V dropped 5 bases and J dropped 0; count of bases not matched to a gene: 11. Germline CDR1 reads SGHRS; CDR2 reads YFSETQ. The CDR3 is 18 amino acids. Written as DNA, the CDR3 is TGCGCCAGCAGGCCAGGGACAGGGGAACGGGGCTCCTACAATGAGCAGTTCTTC. Its translation: CASRPGTGERGSYNEQFF.

The V and J genes are TRBV29-1 and TRBJ2-5; D is undetermined. This CDR3 has 11 residues. The V and J ends lost 4 bases and 0 bases respectively, with 3 bases between them. Looked up from germline, CDR1 is SQVTM and CDR2 is ANQGSEA. CDR3 loop: CSVVNQETQYF. The CDR3 DNA sequence: TGCAGCGTTGTCAACCAAGAGACCCAGTACTTC.

This rearrangement joins TRBV30 to TRBJ2-3, with 7 bases matching TRBD2. This CDR3 comprises 15 residues. The germline gives CDR1 GTSNPN, CDR2 SVGIG (reference sequence). V lost 6 bases to trimming and J lost 1 base; unmatched junction nucleotides: 10. The CDR3 sequence is CACHERDKGTDTQYF. CDR3 coding DNA: TGTGCCTGTCATGAGCGGGATAAGGGCACAGATACGCAGTATTTT.

The gene calls are TRBV28 and TRBJ1-5, with D perhaps matching TRBD1 (5 bases). Trimming left V 8 bases short and J 4 bases short, with 18 bases between. This CDR3 comprises 15 residues. Per the germline V gene, CDR1 is MDHEN and CDR2 is SYDVKM. The CDR3 region is CASLSHGGRNQPQHF. DNA for the CDR3: TGTGCCAGCCTGTCCCATGGGGGGAGGAATCAGCCCCAGCATTTT.

V gene TRBV28 combines with J gene TRBJ2-3; TRBD2 is a possible D gene (5 bases). V was clipped by 4 bases and J by 0 bases, with 11 bases between them. The length of the CDR3 is 15 residues. Germline assignment: CDR1 MDHEN and CDR2 SYDVKM. This chain's CDR3 is CASSSLWRSTDTQYF. The DNA for the CDR3 is TGTGCCAGCAGTTCCCTTTGGAGGAGCACAGATACGCAGTATTTT.

The V gene is TRBV6-5, the J gene TRBJ2-7; D perhaps matches TRBD1 (6 bases). Germline V gene sequence: CDR1 MNHEY, CDR2 SVGAGI. This CDR3 comprises 14 residues. Trimming removed 10 bases at V and 2 bases at J, with 18 bases between. DNA of the CDR3: TGTGCCACTCAACCCGGGACAAAGACCTACGAGCAGTACTTC. Its protein is CATQPGTKTYEQYF.

The chain combines TRBV5-1 with TRBJ2-7; 11 positions match TRBD2. J was trimmed by 5 bases and V by 4 bases; bases with no gene match: 8. Germline CDR1 and CDR2: SGHRS and YFSETQ. The CDR3 runs 15 residues. The CDR3 sequence: CASSLSGRALDEQYF. The CDR3 DNA follows: TGCGCCAGCAGCCTTAGCGGGAGGGCCCTGGACGAGCAGTACTTC.